The clone carrying this T cell receptor beta chain appeared once. The sample originates from a study of spatial heterogeneity in lung cancer. About the study: Median follow-up for sequenced PBMC samples was approximately 25 months after resection, when such samples existed. A consistent excess of beta-chain over alpha-chain sequences was detected.

Time point here: blood at routine non-recurrence follow-up after resection. Whole RNA, isolated from tumor, nontumor lung or frozen PBMC, was sequenced without prior sorting. TCR cDNA molecules each had a unique molecular identifier. TCRdb recomputed calls from the 5' RACE reads with MiXCR, one row per CDR3 protein. The repertoire consists of about 10,000 distinct CDR3 sequences, with less than 30% occurring once and the leading ten covering 3% to 4.5%. The V and J ends lost 0 bases and 9 bases, in that order; junction bases with no gene match: 10. Germline lookup yields CDR1 LGHNA and CDR2 YNFKEQ. CDR3 length: 16 residues.

Here the sequenced sample was PBMCs, taken at follow-up. The rearrangement links TRBV4-2 to TRBJ2-1, with 8 bases lining up with TRBD2. This clonotype was sampled from a female donor with early-stage non-small cell lung cancer. The CDR3 sequence is CASSQEVEREWVEQFF. The CDR3 region has the DNA TGTGCCAGCAGCCAAGAAGTCGAGCGGGAGTGGGTTGAGCAGTTCTTC.